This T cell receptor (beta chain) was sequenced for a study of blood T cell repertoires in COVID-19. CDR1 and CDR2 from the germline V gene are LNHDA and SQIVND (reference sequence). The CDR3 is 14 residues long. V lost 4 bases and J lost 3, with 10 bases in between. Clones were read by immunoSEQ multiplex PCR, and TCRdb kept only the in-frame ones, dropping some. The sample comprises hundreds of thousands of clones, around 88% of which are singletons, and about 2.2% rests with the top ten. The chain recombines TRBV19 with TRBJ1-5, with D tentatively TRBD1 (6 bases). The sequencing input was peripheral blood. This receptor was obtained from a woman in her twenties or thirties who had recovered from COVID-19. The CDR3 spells CASSTGTTNQPQHF. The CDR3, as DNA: TGTGCCAGTAGTACAGGGACAACCAATCAGCCCCAGCATTTT.